One sample yielded the 29 T cell receptor beta chains listed below, sequenced in a study of blood T cell repertoires in COVID-19. Clones were read by immunoSEQ multiplex PCR, and TCRdb kept only the in-frame ones, dropping some. In the table there are around 380,000 clones, around 87% of which are singletons. Sequencing input: PBMCs or T cells enriched from blood (not recorded which). These receptor sequences come from a man aged 25 to 40 who had recovered from COVID-19.

The chain links TRBV5-1 to TRBJ2-3; no firm D call. This CDR3 is built from 14 residues. Germline V gives CDR1 SGHRS, CDR2 YFSETQ. The V gene lost 2 bases and the J gene lost 6 bases, with 13 bases spanning the gap. The chain's CDR3 is CASSFLGGADTQYF. CDR3 DNA sequence: TGCGCCAGCAGCTTCCTCGGCGGTGCTGATACGCAGTATTTT.

The J gene is TRBJ1-1, the V gene TRBV25-1, with D hard to call. The CDR3 is made up of 14 amino acids. Trimming shortened V by 3 bases and J by 7 bases, and 15 bases separated the two germline ends. CDR1 and CDR2 from the germline V gene are MGHDK and SYGVNS. This CDR3 is CASSDHGPRDEAFF. DNA of the CDR3: TGTGCCAGCAGTGATCACGGCCCCCGGGATGAAGCTTTCTTT.

The chain links TRBV30 to TRBJ1-6; D is unresolved. From germline, CDR1 is GTSNPN and CDR2 SVGIG (reference sequence). The CDR3 loop spans 13 amino acids. The ends were cut back, 0 bases at V and 5 bases at J, with 5 bases in the middle. The CDR3 loop reads CAWSVLDNSPLHF. DNA for the CDR3: TGTGCCTGGAGTGTCTTAGATAATTCACCCCTCCACTTT.

The chain carries TRBV5-4 and TRBJ1-2; no clear D. Germline V CDR1 and CDR2: SGHNT, YYREEE (reference sequence). The V gene lost 1 base and the J gene lost 5 bases, with 12 bases spanning the gap. There are 14 residues in the CDR3. The CDR3, as DNA: TGTGCCAGCAGCTTGAAAAACGAGTTGTATGGCTACACCTTC. Encoded protein: CASSLKNELYGYTF.

A few counts support this clone. The chain employs TRBV5-1 and TRBJ1-2; D unresolved. Germline assignment: CDR1 SGHRS and CDR2 YFSETQ. V was shortened by 1 base and J by 8 bases, with 9 bases between the two germline ends. CDR3 length: 12 residues. CDR3 DNA sequence: TGCGCCAGCAGCTTGCCCCCTCAGGGCTACACCTTC. It encodes CASSLPPQGYTF.

This clone was seen just once. V usage is TRBV30 and J usage is TRBJ2-1; D may be TRBD2 (7 bases). Trimming cost V 4 bases and J 5 bases, with 15 bases left between them. CDR1 GTSNPN and CDR2 SVGIG come from the germline V gene (reference sequence). The CDR3 spans 14 residues. This chain's CDR3 is CAWISRGAHNEQFF. CDR3 sequence (DNA): TGTGCCTGGATCTCTCGGGGGGCACACAATGAGCAGTTCTTC.

The chain employs TRBV6-5 and TRBJ1-5; a weak D match, TRBD1 (6 bases). Trimming removed 5 bases from V and 15 bases from J, with 14 bases in between. This CDR3 has 11 amino acids. The germline V gene encodes CDR1 MNHEY and CDR2 SVGAGI. CDR3 sequence (DNA): TGTGCCAGCAGTAATGACAGGAGGCGGCATTTT. Amino acid sequence: CASSNDRRRHF.

This rearrangement joins TRBV12-3 or TRBV12-4 to TRBJ1-1; D is uncertain. V lost 10 bases to trimming and J lost 1 base, with 10 bases between them. This CDR3 has 12 amino acids. The CDR3 is CAIVLGNTEAFF. The CDR3 DNA follows: TGTGCCATCGTCCTCGGGAACACTGAAGCTTTCTTT.

This clone came up many times. J is TRBJ1-5 and V is TRBV5-8; 11 bases match TRBD1. CDR1 and CDR2 (germline): SGHTS, YDEGEE. With 5 bases clipped from V and 6 bases from J, the junction kept 4 bases outside the gene matches. This CDR3 is 14 amino acids long. CDR3 sequence reads: CASRGQGGAQPQHF. DNA of the CDR3: TGTGCCAGCAGGGGACAGGGGGGAGCTCAGCCCCAGCATTTT. Based on the CDR3 plus reference TRBV5-8 and TRBJ1-5, the full variable domain is EAGVTQSPTHLIKTRGQQATLRCSPISGHTSVYWYQQALGLGLQFLLWYDEGEERNRGNFPPRFSGRQFPNYSSELNVNALELEDSALYLCASRGQGGAQPQHFGDGTRLSIL.

The V and J genes are TRBV6-5 and TRBJ1-5; 9 positions agree with TRBD1. Germline V gene sequence: CDR1 MNHEY, CDR2 SVGAGI. Trimming cost V 6 bases and J 6 bases; bases outside gene matches: 3. CDR3 length: 13 residues. The CDR3 DNA reads TGTGCCAGCAGGACAGGGGGAGGTCAGCCCCAGCATTTT. Its translation: CASRTGGGQPQHF.

The V gene is TRBV10-2, the J gene TRBJ2-3, with 11 bases identical to TRBD2. Germline lookup yields CDR1 WSHSY and CDR2 SAAADI. This CDR3 is 18 amino acids long. Trimming at V came to 2 bases and at J to 0 bases, leaving 7 bases not matched to a gene. CDR3 bases: TGCGCCAGCAGTGAGAGTAGCGGGGGGGATGTCAGCACAGATACGCAGTATTTT. Its protein product is CASSESSGGDVSTDTQYF.

The rearrangement links TRBV3-1 (or the pseudogene TRBV3-2) to TRBJ1-1; D uncertain. The V gene lost 3 bases and the J gene lost 7 bases, with 6 bases spanning the gap. The CDR3 length is 11 residues. The germline V gene has CDR1 LGHDT and CDR2 YNNKEL (reference sequence). This CDR3 is CASSQGLEAFF. CDR3 bases: TGTGCCAGCAGCCAGGGCCTTGAAGCTTTCTTT.

In the case of this clone: Other DNA sequences in the same sample also yield this CDR3. The CDR3 region has the DNA TGTGCCAGCAGTAGGGACAGCTACAATGAGCAGTTCTTC. It specifies CASSRDSYNEQFF. This chain joins TRBV6-5 and TRBJ2-1; TRBD1 matches 7 bases. The CDR3 sequence is 13 residues long. Germline lookup yields CDR1 MNHEY and CDR2 SVGAGI. Germline trimming cut 5 bases from V and 3 bases from J; bases unmatched to any gene: 1.

The chain uses TRBV6-5 and TRBJ1-5, with 10 bases matching TRBD1. Trimming cost V 6 bases and J 4 bases; bases outside gene matches: 6. Per germline, CDR1 MNHEY and CDR2 SVGAGI. The CDR3 loop spans 15 amino acids. The CDR3 reads CASSRGQGFNQPQHF. The CDR3 DNA reads as TGTGCCAGCAGCAGGGGACAGGGGTTTAATCAGCCCCAGCATTTT.

The chain couples TRBV12-5 to TRBJ2-5; TRBD1 might be the D (6 bases). CDR1 is LGHNT, CDR2 FRNRAP, per germline. Trimming shortened V by 5 bases and J by 5 bases, and 15 bases separated the two germline ends. CDR3 length: 14 amino acids. The CDR3 spells CASGLLPGDETQYF. As DNA, the CDR3 is TGTGCTAGTGGTCTACTCCCAGGGGACGAGACCCAGTACTTC.

The chain combines TRBV29-1 with TRBJ2-7; TRBD1 matches 11 bases. Trimming removed 5 bases from V and 3 bases from J; junction bases left unmatched: 3. The CDR3 totals 13 residues. Germline loops: CDR1 SQVTM, CDR2 ANQGSEA. The CDR3 bases are TGCAGCGTTATCGGGACAGGGGGCTACGAGCAGTACTTC. It codes for CSVIGTGGYEQYF.

The rearrangement links TRBV5-1 to TRBJ1-1; possible D gene TRBD1, 6 bases. Germline V gene sequence: CDR1 SGHRS, CDR2 YFSETQ. CDR3 length: 12 amino acids. The V end was cut by 4 bases, the J end by 11 bases, with 15 bases between. The CDR3 region is CASSEQGRRAFF. The DNA for the CDR3 is TGCGCCAGCAGCGAGCAGGGGCGTCGGGCTTTCTTT.

The CDR3 protein is CASSLYRPSDYGYTF. The CDR3 DNA reads as TGTGCCAGCAGCTTATACAGACCGTCCGACTATGGCTACACCTTC. V is TRBV11-2 and J is TRBJ1-2; D gene ambiguous. Germline CDR1 SGHAT, CDR2 FQNNGV. This CDR3 spans 15 amino acids. The germline V and J ends were trimmed by 2 bases and 3 bases, with 13 bases remaining between them.

The chain combines TRBV7-2 with TRBJ1-2; possibly TRBD1 for D (5 bases). CDR3 length: 13 amino acids. Germline V CDR1 and CDR2: SGHTA, FQGNSA. V was clipped by 3 bases and J by 4 bases, with 9 bases between them. Here the CDR3 reads CASSFTGVYGYTF. The CDR3 DNA reads as TGTGCCAGCAGCTTTACGGGGGTCTATGGCTACACCTTC.

V and J are TRBV7-9 and TRBJ1-1; a possible D gene is TRBD1 (6 bases). Trimming took off 5 bases at V and 10 bases at J, with 14 bases between the two ends. This CDR3 has 12 residues. CDR1 and CDR2 from the germline V gene are SEHNR and FQNEAQ (reference sequence). CDR3 region: CASSPRTAGAFF. The CDR3 coding sequence is TGTGCCAGCAGCCCCCGGACAGCTGGAGCTTTCTTT.

DNA for the CDR3: TGTGCCAGCAGGACACCCAGGGATTATAACTATGGCTACACCTTC. Translating gives CASRTPRDYNYGYTF. V is TRBV6-6 and J is TRBJ1-2; D is perhaps TRBD1 (5 bases). V was cut by 6 bases and J by 1 base, with 15 bases left in between. Germline assignment: CDR1 MNHNY and CDR2 SVGAGI (reference sequence). This CDR3 spans 15 amino acids.

The chain is built from TRBV6-5 and TRBJ1-2; D unresolved. Germline CDR1 is MNHEY and CDR2 is SVGAGI. Trimming took off 8 bases at V and 6 bases at J, with 16 bases between the two ends. The CDR3 loop spans 13 amino acids. Here the CDR3 reads CASHDLLRDGYTF. In DNA, the CDR3 is TGTGCCAGCCACGATCTCCTTCGGGATGGCTACACCTTC.

This chain uses TRBV30 with TRBJ2-5; D unclear. Germline CDR1 is GTSNPN and CDR2 is SVGIG (reference sequence). CDR3 size: 13 residues. V dropped 0 bases and J dropped 2 bases, with 7 bases sitting between them. For the CDR3, the DNA is TGTGCCTGGAGTGTCTTCAGTCAAGAGACCCAGTACTTC. This gives the protein CAWSVFSQETQYF.

The chain is built from TRBV9 and TRBJ2-5; D ambiguous. The CDR3 length is 13 residues. The germline V gene encodes CDR1 SGDLS and CDR2 YYNGEE. Deletions cut 1 base from V and 7 bases from J, with 11 bases between. The CDR3 region is CASSVTGAGTQYF. The CDR3, as DNA: TGTGCCAGCAGCGTAACCGGCGCAGGGACCCAGTACTTC. The variable domain in full, completed from reference TRBV9 and TRBJ2-5, reads DSGVTQTPKHLITATGQRVTLRCSPRSGDLSVYWYQQSLDQGLQFLIQYYNGEERAKGNILERFSAQQFPDLHSELNLSSLELGDSALYFCASSVTGAGTQYFGPGTRLLVL.

The chain uses TRBV9 and TRBJ1-1; D remains ambiguous. Germline V gives CDR1 SGDLS, CDR2 YYNGEE. Trimming cost V 4 bases and J 0 bases, with 7 bases left between them. This CDR3 contains 13 residues. CDR3 amino acids: CASSFHMNTEAFF. CDR3 sequence (DNA): TGTGCCAGCAGCTTTCACATGAACACTGAAGCTTTCTTT.

This clone is a singleton in its sample. This chain links TRBV5-1 with TRBJ1-6; the D gene is possibly TRBD1 (5 bases). Germline lookup yields CDR1 SGHRS and CDR2 YFSETQ. V shed 0 bases and J shed 9 bases, with 13 bases lying between them. CDR3 size: 15 residues. The CDR3 region has the DNA TGCGCCAGCAGCTTGGAAGCAGGGTGGCGTTCACCCCTCCACTTT. It is translated as CASSLEAGWRSPLHF.

CDR3 sequence: CASSLRGQGGYEETQYF. The CDR3, as DNA: TGCGCCAGCAGCTTGCGGGGACAGGGGGGATACGAAGAGACCCAGTACTTC. The chain combines TRBV5-1 with TRBJ2-5; TRBD1 agrees at 11 bases. CDR1 is SGHRS and CDR2 is YFSETQ in the germline V gene. Trimming at V came to 1 base and at J to 3 bases, leaving 8 bases not matched to a gene. The CDR3 loop spans 17 amino acids.

The chain employs TRBV7-8 and TRBJ1-6; unclear D gene. This CDR3 spans 16 amino acids. The germline V gene has CDR1 SGHVS and CDR2 FQNEAQ. V was trimmed by 5 bases and J by 8 bases, leaving 19 bases between them. The CDR3 here is CASSGELGRRDSPLHF. CDR3 nucleotide sequence: TGTGCCAGCAGCGGAGAGTTGGGGAGAAGGGATTCACCCCTCCACTTT.

V usage is TRBV9 and J usage is TRBJ2-3; D might be TRBD2 (7 bases). The CDR3 covers 16 residues. Trimming took 0 bases from V and 1 from J, leaving 12 bases between them. The germline V gene has CDR1 SGDLS and CDR2 YYNGEE. The CDR3 sequence is CASSVAQGRGTDTQYF. The CDR3 DNA sequence: TGTGCCAGCAGCGTAGCCCAGGGGAGGGGCACAGATACGCAGTATTTT.